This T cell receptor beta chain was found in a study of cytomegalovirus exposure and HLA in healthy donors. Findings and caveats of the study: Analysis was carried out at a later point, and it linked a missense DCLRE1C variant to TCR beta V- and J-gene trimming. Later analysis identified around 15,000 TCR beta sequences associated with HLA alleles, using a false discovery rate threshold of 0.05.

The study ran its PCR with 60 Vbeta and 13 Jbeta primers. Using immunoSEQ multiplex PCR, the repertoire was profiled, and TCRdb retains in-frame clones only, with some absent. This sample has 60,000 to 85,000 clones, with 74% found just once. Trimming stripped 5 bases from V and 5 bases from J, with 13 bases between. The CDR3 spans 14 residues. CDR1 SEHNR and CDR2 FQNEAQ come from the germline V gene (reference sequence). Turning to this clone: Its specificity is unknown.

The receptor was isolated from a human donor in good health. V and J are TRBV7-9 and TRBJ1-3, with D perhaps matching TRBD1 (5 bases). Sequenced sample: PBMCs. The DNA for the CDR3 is TGTGCCAGCAGCGACACAGGTGGCCGAAACACCATATATTTT. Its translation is CASSDTGGRNTIYF.